Listed below are T cell receptor beta chains from one sample, sequenced in a study of T-cell reconstitution after alpha-beta-depleted transplantation in children. TCRdb re-analysed the PCR reads in MiXCR, keeping a single row per CDR3 protein. The table includes fewer than 400,000 distinct CDR3 sequences, 20% detected once. The sample here was PBMCs from the stem cell graft donor, taken from the stem cell graft. The origin of the receptors is a human donor who donated a stem cell graft to a child with acute myeloid leukemia. The CDR3 runs from the conserved cysteine through the conserved F or W. A D gene is named only where the DNA matches it firmly. A clone size is listed for some rows: how often the clone was seen (once, few, many), or a class if it is expanded.

few	TRBV7-9	-	TRBJ2-5	CASSLAYENRETQYF	TGTGCCAGCAGCTTAGCGTACGAGAATCGAGAGACCCAGTACTTC
few	TRBV5-1	TRBD1	TRBJ2-1	CASSLWDRGDEQFF	TGCGCCAGCAGCTTGTGGGACAGGGGTGATGAGCAGTTCTTC
-	TRBV27	TRBD1	TRBJ1-5	CASGTGHSNQPQHF	TGTGCCAGCGGGACAGGTCATAGCAATCAGCCCCAGCATTTT
-	TRBV29-1	-	TRBJ1-2	CSAGRLNYGYTF	TGCAGCGCTGGGCGTCTCAACTATGGCTACACCTTC
-	TRBV25-1	TRBD1	TRBJ1-1	CASSEPGQGHTEAFF	TGTGCCAGCAGTGAACCGGGACAGGGGCACACTGAAGCTTTCTTT
-	TRBV6-2/TRBV6-3	-	TRBJ1-5	CASKGPANQPQHF	TGTGCCAGCAAAGGTCCAGCGAATCAGCCCCAGCATTTT
-	TRBV28	-	TRBJ2-1	CASSLRAWEQFF	TGTGCCAGCAGTTTGCGGGCCTGGGAGCAGTTCTTC
-	TRBV15	-	TRBJ1-5	CATSRAGQPQHF	TGTGCCACCAGCAGAGCTGGTCAGCCCCAGCATTTT
few	TRBV20-1	TRBD1	TRBJ2-7	CSASVRGRGEQYF	TGCAGTGCTAGTGTCAGGGGGCGAGGAGAGCAGTACTTC
many	TRBV12-3/TRBV12-4	TRBD2	TRBJ2-5	CASSFGRQRETQYF	TGTGCCAGCAGTTTCGGGAGGCAACGAGAGACCCAGTACTTC
few	TRBV11-2	-	TRBJ2-7	CASSSRDTGYEQYF	TGTGCCAGCAGCTCCCGGGACACCGGCTACGAGCAGTACTTC
-	TRBV27	-	TRBJ2-3	CASSGFPTADTQYF	TGTGCCAGCAGTGGGTTTCCGACGGCAGATACGCAGTATTTT
few	TRBV12-3/TRBV12-4	-	TRBJ1-3	CAGERELGNTIYF	TGTGCCGGGGAGCGAGAACTGGGAAACACCATATATTTT
many	TRBV5-1	-	TRBJ2-5	CASSLDGETQYF	TGCGCCAGCAGCTTGGATGGGGAGACCCAGTACTTC
many	TRBV20-1	-	TRBJ2-3	CSAGGGGTDTQYF	TGCAGTGCAGGGGGTGGAGGCACAGATACGCAGTATTTT
few	TRBV12-3/TRBV12-4	-	TRBJ2-1	CASSLAGAYYNEQFF	TGTGCCAGCAGTTTAGCGGGAGCGTACTACAATGAGCAGTTCTTC
-	TRBV20-1	-	TRBJ2-7	CSARGPGIVTPTPDGYEQYF	TGCAGTGCTAGGGGCCCCGGGATTGTCACACCGACCCCTGACGGCTACGAGCAGTACTTC
few	TRBV20-1	TRBD2	TRBJ2-1	CSTQPGTSDNEQFF	TGCAGTACTCAACCCGGGACTAGCGACAATGAGCAGTTCTTC